Below are 18 T cell receptor beta chains sequenced from a single sample in a study of shared clonotypes between healthy human individuals. The assay was immunoSEQ multiplex PCR, and TCRdb's table has in-frame clones only and misses some. Of about 340,000 clones listed, around 67% are singletons. Sequencing used memory CD4+ T cells sorted from blood. Subset meaning: CD45RA-negative fraction. The receptor source for this set is a man aged 30-40 years in good health.

The DNA of the CDR3 is TGTGCCACCAGCAGGCTTGGGACTAGCGGGAGTAGACAAGAGACCCAGTACTTC. It specifies CATSRLGTSGSRQETQYF. The chain uses TRBV15 and TRBJ2-5, with 14 nucleotides matching TRBD2. The junction had 8 bases not matched to a gene; V was cut back by 3 bases and J by 2 bases. This CDR3 spans 18 amino acids. The V gene's germline CDR1 is LNHNV and CDR2 YYDKDF (reference sequence). The full variable domain, its missing parts supplied by reference TRBV15 and TRBJ2-5, is DAMVIQNPRYQVTQFGKPVTLSCSQTLNHNVMYWYQQKSSQAPKLLFHYYDKDFNNEADTPDNFQSRRPNTSFCFLDIRSPGLGDTAMYLCATSRLGTSGSRQETQYFGPGTRLLVL.

This clone appeared a few times. V gene TRBV9 combines with J gene TRBJ2-7, with D perhaps being TRBD1 or TRBD2 (5 bases each). The CDR3 contains 17 residues. V dropped 0 bases and J dropped 0 bases, with 16 bases sitting between them. The germline gives CDR1 SGDLS, CDR2 YYNGEE. The CDR3 reads CASSVGVVGTFSYEQYF. Here the CDR3 DNA reads TGTGCCAGCAGCGTAGGAGTTGTTGGGACGTTCTCCTACGAGCAGTACTTC.

The genes are TRBV5-1 and TRBJ1-4, with a weak D call TRBD1 (5 bases). This CDR3 contains 13 residues. The germline gives CDR1 SGHRS, CDR2 YFSETQ. V was trimmed by 0 bases and J by 6 bases, leaving 6 bases between them. CDR3 bases: TGCGCCAGCAGCTTGGTGACAGATGAAAAACTGTTTTTT. Encoded protein: CASSLVTDEKLFF.

The chain links TRBV6-6 to TRBJ2-1, with 9 bases identical to TRBD2. CDR1 and CDR2 (germline): MNHNY, SVGAGI (reference sequence). The CDR3 has 16 amino acids. Trimming at V came to 2 bases and at J to 5 bases, leaving 7 bases not matched to a gene. The CDR3 reads CASSYVAGLAHNEQFF. The CDR3, as DNA: TGTGCCAGCAGTTACGTCGCGGGACTAGCCCACAATGAGCAGTTCTTC.

Concerning this clone itself: A read error may explain this, as a much larger clone is one base away. J is TRBJ2-5 and V is TRBV7-6; D is possibly TRBD1 (5 bases). The V end lost 3 bases, the J end lost 2 bases, and 7 bases lay between the germline ends. The CDR3 loop spans 13 amino acids. Germline V CDR1 and CDR2: SGHVS, FNYEAQ. The CDR3 loop reads CASSLRQQETQYF. The CDR3 DNA sequence: TGTGCCAGCAGCTTGAGACAGCAAGAGACCCAGTACTTC. Together with reference TRBV7-6 and TRBJ2-5, the CDR3 gives the full variable domain: GAGVSQSPRYKVTKRGQDVALRCDPISGHVSLYWYRQALGQGPEFLTYFNYEAQQDKSGLPNDRFSAERPEGSISTLTIQRTEQRDSAMYRCASSLRQQETQYFGPGTRLLVL.

The genes are TRBV28 and TRBJ2-2; 14 bases are a match to TRBD2. The junction had 10 bases not matched to a gene; V was cut back by 7 bases and J by 6 bases. Germline V lookup: CDR1 MDHEN, CDR2 SYDVKM. The CDR3 has 17 residues. The CDR3 sequence: CASNPTPGLAGAGELFF. In DNA, the CDR3 is TGTGCCAGCAACCCAACTCCGGGACTAGCGGGAGCCGGGGAGCTGTTTTTT. The full variable domain, in which reference TRBV28 and TRBJ2-2 provide the parts outside the CDR3, is DVKVTQSSRYLVKRTGEKVFLECVQDMDHENMFWYRQDPGLGLRLIYFSYDVKMKEKGDIPEGYSVSREKKERFSLILESASTNQTSMYLCASNPTPGLAGAGELFFGEGSRLTVL.

This clone came up a few times. This chain joins TRBV7-2 and TRBJ1-3; D remains ambiguous. The germline V gene has CDR1 SGHTA and CDR2 FQGNSA. The CDR3 covers 12 residues. V was cut by 5 bases and J by 6 bases, with 8 bases left in between. The CDR3 here is CASSHPKNTIYF. In DNA form, the CDR3 reads TGTGCCAGCAGCCACCCGAAAAACACCATATATTTT.

This clone was picked up one time. The chain has TRBV18 and TRBJ1-3; a possible D gene is TRBD1 (6 bases). With 6 bases removed from V and 0 bases from J, the gap between germline ends came to 12 bases. Germline CDR1 and CDR2: KGHSH and LQKENI. The length of the CDR3 is 15 residues. In nucleotides, the CDR3 is TGTGCCAGCTCTACCGGGACATCCTCTGGAAACACCATATATTTT. Protein sequence: CASSTGTSSGNTIYF.

A few counts support this clone. The J gene is TRBJ2-7, the V gene TRBV6-6, with TRBD2 matching over 11 bases. CDR3 size: 15 residues. Losses at the gene ends were 5 bases for V and 4 bases for J; bases not matched to a gene: 7. Germline loops: CDR1 MNHNY, CDR2 SVGAGI (reference sequence). The CDR3 DNA reads as TGTGCCAGCAGTGGGACTAGCGGATATCAATACGAGCAGTACTTC. Translating gives CASSGTSGYQYEQYF.

This clone was seen only once. The chain combines TRBV5-1 with TRBJ1-4; no reliable D call. This CDR3 has 13 amino acids. V was pared by 3 bases and J by 6 bases, with 9 bases between. Looked up from germline, CDR1 is SGHRS and CDR2 is YFSETQ. In DNA, the CDR3 is TGCGCCAGCAGCTCCCCGCGGGATGAAAAACTGTTTTTT. Translated: CASSSPRDEKLFF.

The V gene is TRBV6-1, the J gene TRBJ1-6; D may be TRBD1 (5 bases). Trimming removed 8 bases from V and 4 bases from J, with 12 bases in between. This CDR3 is 14 amino acids long. Germline CDR1 reads MNHNS; CDR2 reads SASEGT. The CDR3 spells CASDTGDYNSPLHF. CDR3 in DNA: TGTGCCAGCGATACAGGCGATTATAATTCACCCCTCCACTTT.

The chain joins TRBV7-2 to TRBJ2-3, with D uncertain. The ends were cut back, 5 bases at V and 2 bases at J, with 14 bases in the middle. The CDR3 is made up of 15 amino acids. In germline, CDR1 is SGHTA, CDR2 FQGNSA. In DNA, the CDR3 is TGTGCCAGCAGCCCAAACGGAGCCCCCACAGATACGCAGTATTTT. It encodes CASSPNGAPTDTQYF.

This clone was counted at least ten times. Here the CDR3 reads CAENRDRGHSGEVHSYNEQFF. The CDR3 coding sequence is TGTGCAGAAAACCGGGACAGGGGACATAGCGGGGAAGTCCACTCCTACAATGAGCAGTTCTTC. The chain combines TRBV9 with TRBJ2-1; TRBD1 matches at 10 bases. Germline assignment: CDR1 SGDLS and CDR2 YYNGEE. The CDR3 totals 21 residues. Full variable domain (missing parts from reference TRBV9 and TRBJ2-1): DSGVTQTPKHLITATGQRVTLRCSPRSGDLSVYWYQQSLDQGLQFLIQYYNGEERAKGNILERFSAQQFPDLHSELNLSSLELGDSALYFCAENRDRGHSGEVHSYNEQFFGPGTRLTVL.

This clone turned up a few times. The V gene is TRBV4-2, the J gene TRBJ1-1; a weak D match, TRBD1 (6 bases). CDR1 is LGHNA and CDR2 is YNFKEQ in the germline V gene. The V end lost 0 bases, the J end lost 5 bases, and 13 bases lay between the germline ends. The length of the CDR3 is 15 residues. This chain's CDR3 is CASSQEGTTGTEAFF. The CDR3 DNA follows: TGTGCCAGCAGCCAAGAAGGGACAACTGGTACTGAAGCTTTCTTT.

V gene TRBV7-3 combines with J gene TRBJ2-1; TRBD1 matches at 7 bases. After removal of 5 bases from V and 5 bases from J, the junction contained 9 bases not matched to a gene. Germline assignment: CDR1 SGHTA and CDR2 FQGTGA. The CDR3 consists of 15 residues. The CDR3, as DNA: TGTGCCAGCAGCCCCACCGGGACAGAGAACAATGAGCAGTTCTTC. Its protein is CASSPTGTENNEQFF.

This clone was seen once. The chain is built from TRBV6-5 and TRBJ2-3; weak D call: TRBD1 (6 bases). The V gene lost 4 bases and the J gene lost 0 bases, with 14 bases spanning the gap. This CDR3 has 16 amino acids. CDR1 and CDR2 from the germline V gene are MNHEY and SVGAGI. In DNA, the CDR3 is TGTGCCAGCAGTTCTACAGGGATTGCTAGCACAGATACGCAGTATTTT. This encodes CASSSTGIASTDTQYF.

The table lists this clone with a few counts. The chain is built from TRBV10-2 and TRBJ2-7; 10 nucleotides match TRBD2. Germline CDR1 WSHSY, CDR2 SAAADI. The CDR3 has 14 amino acids. Losses at the gene ends were 8 bases for V and 3 bases for J; bases not matched to a gene: 7. The CDR3 sequence: CASQIAGGDYEQYF. CDR3 nucleotide sequence: TGCGCCAGCCAAATAGCGGGAGGTGACTACGAGCAGTACTTC.

The gene calls are TRBV5-1 and TRBJ2-6; no firm D call. V lost 2 bases and J 2 bases, leaving 5 bases between the germline ends. The germline CDR1 and CDR2 sequences are SGHRS and YFSETQ. The CDR3 is 14 amino acids. The CDR3 spells CASSFDAGANVLTF. For the CDR3, the DNA is TGCGCCAGCAGCTTCGATGCTGGGGCCAACGTCCTGACTTTC.